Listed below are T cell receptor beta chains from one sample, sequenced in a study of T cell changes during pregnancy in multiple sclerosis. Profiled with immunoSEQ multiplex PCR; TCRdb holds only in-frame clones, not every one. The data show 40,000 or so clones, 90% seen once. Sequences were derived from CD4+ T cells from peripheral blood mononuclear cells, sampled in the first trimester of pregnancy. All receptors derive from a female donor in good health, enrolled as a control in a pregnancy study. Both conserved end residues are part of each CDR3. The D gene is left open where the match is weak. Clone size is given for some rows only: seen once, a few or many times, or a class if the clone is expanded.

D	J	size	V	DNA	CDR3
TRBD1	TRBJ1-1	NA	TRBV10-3	TGTGCCATCAGTGAGTCGCCCACAGGGGTTACTGAAGCTTTCTTT	CAISESPTGVTEAFF
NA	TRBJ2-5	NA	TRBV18	TGTGCCAGCTCACCCGGACAGCAAGAGACCCAGTACTTC	CASSPGQQETQYF
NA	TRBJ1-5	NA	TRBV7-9	TGTGCCAGCAGCTTAGGGCAAGGCAATCAGCCCCAGCATTTT	CASSLGQGNQPQHF
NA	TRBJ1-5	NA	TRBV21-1	TGTGCCAGCAGCAACCCTAGACAGGGGGGAAATCAGCCCCAGCATTTT	CASSNPRQGGNQPQHF
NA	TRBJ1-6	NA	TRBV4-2	TGTGCCAGCAGCGCAGGTCTACAGGGCGGAAATTCACCCCTCCACTTT	CASSAGLQGGNSPLHF
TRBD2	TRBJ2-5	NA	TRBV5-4	TGTGCCAGCAGCTTGTCCGGGGGGGGTATGGAGACCCAGTACTTC	CASSLSGGGMETQYF
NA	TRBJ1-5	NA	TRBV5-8	TGTGCCAGCAGATCGACTCGGGGCAATCAGCCCCAGCATTTT	CASRSTRGNQPQHF
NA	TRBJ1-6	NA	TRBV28	TGTGCCAGCAAACTACTGAGTAATTCACCCCTCCACTTT	CASKLLSNSPLHF
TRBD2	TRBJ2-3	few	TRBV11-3	TGTGCCAGCAGCTTACGGGGGGGTGGGCCAGATACGCAGTATTTT	CASSLRGGGPDTQYF
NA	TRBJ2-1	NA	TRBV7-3	TGTGCCAGCAGCCCAGGGTCTAGCGAGACCAATGAGCAGTTCTTC	CASSPGSSETNEQFF
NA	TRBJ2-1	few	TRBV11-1	TGTGCCAGCAGCCCGGAGGCACAGCCGTACAATGAGCAGTTCTTC	CASSPEAQPYNEQFF
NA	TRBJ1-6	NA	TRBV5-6	TGTGCCAGCAGCTTTCGTCGAAGGGGTTCACCCCTCCACTTT	CASSFRRRGSPLHF
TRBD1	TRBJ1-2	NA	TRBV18	TGTGCCAGCTCACCAACCGCCGGGACAGGGAGCTATGGCTACACCTTC	CASSPTAGTGSYGYTF
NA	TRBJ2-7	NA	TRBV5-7	TGTGCCAACGCACAGAAGCTCAGGAACGAGCAGTACTTC	CANAQKLRNEQYF
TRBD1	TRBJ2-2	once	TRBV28	TGTGCCAGCACCCAGGGGGGACAGGGGCACGGGGAGCTGTTTTTT	CASTQGGQGHGELFF
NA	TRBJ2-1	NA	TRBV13	TGTGCCAGCAGCCCGTTGTCTTCCTACAATGAGCAGTTCTTC	CASSPLSSYNEQFF
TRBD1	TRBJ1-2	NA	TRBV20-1	TGCAGTGTTCGGACAGGCTATGGCTACACCTTC	CSVRTGYGYTF
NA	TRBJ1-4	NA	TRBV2	TGTGCCAGCCGGGGGGCTAGTAATGAAAAACTGTTTTTT	CASRGASNEKLFF
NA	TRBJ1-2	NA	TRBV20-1	TGCAGTGCTAACAGGAACTATGGCTACACCTTC	CSANRNYGYTF
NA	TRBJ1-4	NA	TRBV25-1	TGTGCCAGCAGTGAACACCAGACGGGGGCTAATGAAAAACTGTTTTTT	CASSEHQTGANEKLFF
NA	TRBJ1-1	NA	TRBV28	TGTGCCAGCAGCCAGGGTATTGGCACTGAAGCTTTCTTT	CASSQGIGTEAFF
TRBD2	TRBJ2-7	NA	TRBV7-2	TGTGCCAGCAGGCGGGCGGGGGGTGGCGACGAGCAGTACTTC	CASRRAGGGDEQYF
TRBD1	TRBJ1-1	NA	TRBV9	TGTGCCAGCAGCCCCCGTTTTGCAGGGGGCATCACTGAAGCTTTCTTT	CASSPRFAGGITEAFF